This TCR beta chain was documented in a study of T cell changes during pregnancy in multiple sclerosis. Produced via immunoSEQ multiplex PCR; TCRdb's table is partial and in-frame only. The sample consists of about 73,000 clones, almost 90% of them appearing once. This TCR was recovered from a female donor in good health, enrolled as a control in a pregnancy study. Sequenced material: peripheral blood, taken after pregnancy.

CDR3 amino acids: CASSLLGLAGIMRTGELFF. The CDR3 DNA is TGTGCCAGCAGTTTATTGGGACTAGCGGGAATCATGCGCACCGGGGAGCTGTTTTTT. The chain joins TRBV27 to TRBJ2-2; 13 nucleotides align to TRBD2. The germline CDR1 and CDR2 sequences are MNHEY and SMNVEV (reference sequence). The trim removed 1 base at V and 4 bases at J, leaving 9 bases unmatched. CDR3 length: 19 amino acids.